The 24 T cell receptor beta chains reported below all come from one sample, sequenced in a study of T cells in Graves' hyperthyroidism and ophthalmopathy. RNA transcripts yielded amplified TCR beta CDR3 regions. The TCR CDR3 was amplified in a first-round RT-PCR using the HTBI primer set. Each CDR3 protein is one row after TCRdb ran MiXCR on the multiplex PCR reads. Here the sample spans roughly 510,000 distinct CDR3 sequences, around 50% being singletons. What was sequenced was peripheral blood or thyroid tissue (not recorded which). The origin of the receptors is an adult woman with Graves' disease, either hyperthyroidism or ophthalmopathy (not recorded which).

This clonotype was detected a few times. For the CDR3, the DNA is TGTGCCAGCAGCCCTCATGGACAGGTATTCGGGAGAGGCACCGGGGAGCTGTTTTTT. As protein: CASSPHGQVFGRGTGELFF. The chain is built from TRBV9 and TRBJ2-2; possible D gene TRBD1, 7 bases. Germline CDR1 is SGDLS and CDR2 is YYNGEE. V lost 4 bases and J lost 4, with 26 bases in between. CDR3 length equals 19 residues.

The gene calls are TRBV5-1 and TRBJ2-2; D perhaps matches TRBD1 (5 bases). Germline CDR1 SGHRS, CDR2 YFSETQ. Trimming left V 3 bases short and J 7 bases short, with 13 bases between. The CDR3 contains 14 residues. Here the CDR3 reads CASSSRQGSGELFF. DNA of the CDR3: TGCGCCAGCAGCTCCCGGCAGGGTAGCGGGGAGCTGTTTTTT.

This clonotype appeared a single time. The chain joins TRBV12-3 or TRBV12-4 to TRBJ2-7, with 9 bases identical to TRBD2. J gave up 8 bases and V 6 bases, and 20 bases lay outside the gene matches. This CDR3 comprises 17 residues. CDR3 DNA: TGTGCCAGCAGCCGGTCCCTAGCGGGACAGTCTACTTACAAGCAGTACTTC. Translated: CASSRSLAGQSTYKQYF.

This clonotype was recorded many times. The rearrangement uses TRBV2 and TRBJ1-6; no definite D call. The CDR3 consists of 16 residues. Germline V gene sequence: CDR1 SNHLY, CDR2 FYNNEI. V was trimmed by 2 bases and J by 12 bases, leaving 20 bases between them. CDR3 in DNA: TGTGCCAGCAGTGAATTAACTGGCGTGTCGACCCGACCCCTCCACTTT. Its protein is CASSELTGVSTRPLHF.

The V gene is TRBV10-3, the J gene TRBJ2-7, with a possible D match to TRBD2 (6 bases). Trimming pared 6 bases from V and 3 bases from J, leaving 27 bases between. Germline-derived CDR1 and CDR2 are ENHRY and SYGVKD. The CDR3 runs to 18 residues. For the CDR3, the DNA is TGTGCCATCAGAGCCGGGACTGAGGTTGGGACCAAGTTCTACGAGCAGTACTTC. It translates to CAIRAGTEVGTKFYEQYF.

The rearrangement joins TRBV5-6 to TRBJ1-2; a possible D gene is TRBD1 (5 bases). The germline CDR1 and CDR2 sequences are SGHDT and YYEEEE. The CDR3 covers 13 residues. V gave up 2 bases and J gave up 6 bases, with 11 bases separating them. CDR3 coding DNA: TGTGCCAGCAGCTTTGGGGGATCTAATGGCTACACCTTC. Residues: CASSFGGSNGYTF.

The sample holds many counts of this clonotype. This chain links TRBV7-9 with TRBJ1-4; no clear D gene. Deletions cut 5 bases from V and 7 bases from J, with 11 bases between. This CDR3 comprises 13 residues. Germline CDR1 and CDR2: SEHNR and FQNEAQ (reference sequence). The CDR3 nucleotides are TGTGCCAGCAGCCAAGACAATACTGAAAAACTGTTTTTT. Protein product: CASSQDNTEKLFF.

The rearrangement joins TRBV5-1 to TRBJ1-4; TRBD1 matches 7 bases. CDR3 size: 15 residues. CDR1 is SGHRS and CDR2 is YFSETQ in the germline V gene. V was pared by 4 bases and J by 8 bases, with 11 bases of the junction left unmatched. CDR3 nucleotides: TGCGCCAGCAGCCCGGACAGGATGGCAGAGGAAAAACTGTTTTTT. Protein: CASSPDRMAEEKLFF. Complete variable domain (other parts from reference TRBV5-1 and TRBJ1-4): KAGVTQTPRYLIKTRGQQVTLSCSPISGHRSVSWYQQTPGQGLQFLFEYFSETQRNKGNFPGRFSGRQFSNSRSEMNVSTLELGDSALYLCASSPDRMAEEKLFFGSGTQLSVL.

The V call is TRBV10-3, the J call TRBJ1-4, with 7 bases that match TRBD1. Per germline, CDR1 ENHRY and CDR2 SYGVKD. Unmatched junction bases numbered 7, after V lost 4 bases and J lost 8 bases. The CDR3 has 14 amino acids. The CDR3 loop is CAISATGAGEKLFF. The CDR3 bases are TGTGCCATCAGTGCAACAGGGGCTGGGGAAAAACTGTTTTTT.

This clonotype was counted a single time. The junction departs from the called germline gene at one end, perhaps through a read error. The chain employs TRBV7-2 and TRBJ2-7, with D possibly TRBD2 on 5 matching bases. The CDR3 covers 17 residues. Germline V CDR1 and CDR2: SGHTA, FQGNSA. This chain's CDR3 is CASSLAPSAVSSYEQYF. In DNA form, the CDR3 reads TGCGCCAGCAGCTTGGCCCCTTCAGCGGTCAGCTCCTACGAGCAGTACTTC.

This clonotype was observed many times. The chain joins TRBV3-1 to TRBJ2-5; a weak D match, TRBD1 (6 bases). The germline gives CDR1 LGHDT, CDR2 YNNKEL (reference sequence). The CDR3 sequence is 15 residues long. V lost 0 bases and J lost 5, with 13 bases in between. CDR3 in amino acids: CASSQDRGGRETQYF. The DNA of the CDR3 is TGTGCCAGCAGCCAAGACAGGGGCGGTCGGGAGACCCAGTACTTC.

The CDR3 DNA is TGCAGTGCTAGAAGACAGGGATTCAATTCACCCCTCCACTTT. It encodes CSARRQGFNSPLHF. This rearrangement joins TRBV20-1 to TRBJ1-6, with 7 positions matching TRBD1. Germline V CDR1 and CDR2: DFQATT, SNEGSKA (reference sequence). V shed 2 bases, J shed 7 bases, and the junction held 5 bases outside the gene matches. This CDR3 spans 14 amino acids.

V is TRBV5-6 and J is TRBJ2-5, with D unclear. V was trimmed by 0 bases and J by 2 bases, leaving 11 bases between them. CDR3 length: 15 residues. The germline V gene has CDR1 SGHDT and CDR2 YYEEEE. The CDR3 nucleotides read TGTGCCAGCAGCTTGGATAGCTCCTTACAAGAGACCCAGTACTTC. Encoded protein: CASSLDSSLQETQYF.

V gene TRBV12-3 or TRBV12-4 combines with J gene TRBJ1-2; a possible D gene is TRBD1 (5 bases). Between the trimmed V and J ends, which lost 6 bases and 6 bases, there was a span of 20 bases. This CDR3 has 15 amino acids. The CDR3 here is CASRDSHTGDDGYTF. The CDR3 DNA follows: TGTGCCAGCAGGGATTCTCACACCGGGGACGATGGCTACACCTTC.

This clonotype was counted between two and nine times. V and J are TRBV10-3 and TRBJ2-3; maybe TRBD2 (6 bases). V was shortened by 2 bases and J by 5 bases, with 8 bases between the two germline ends. This CDR3 contains 13 residues. Germline CDR1 reads ENHRY; CDR2 reads SYGVKD. The CDR3 region is CAISEREEDTQYF. The CDR3 DNA follows: TGTGCCATCAGTGAGAGGGAGGAAGATACGCAGTATTTT.

The V and J genes are TRBV5-1 and TRBJ1-5, with D unclear. The length of the CDR3 is 15 residues. V gave up 1 base and J gave up 3 bases, with 11 bases separating them. The germline V gene has CDR1 SGHRS and CDR2 YFSETQ. CDR3 residues: CASSLNWGDNQPQHF. CDR3 coding DNA: TGCGCCAGCAGCTTGAACTGGGGAGACAATCAGCCCCAGCATTTT.

The table lists this clonotype with a few counts. The rearrangement joins TRBV20-1 to TRBJ2-7; D perhaps matches TRBD1 (7 bases). V lost 5 bases to trimming and J lost 7 bases, with 18 bases between them. The CDR3 has 13 amino acids. Germline V gene data show CDR1 as DFQATT and CDR2 as SNEGSKA (reference sequence). The CDR3 loop is CSAPDTPGGEQYF. In nucleotides, the CDR3 is TGCAGTGCTCCCGACACACCAGGGGGGGAGCAGTACTTC.

This clonotype came up many times. The chain couples TRBV19 to TRBJ1-4, with D hard to call. Deletions cut 2 bases from V and 8 bases from J, with 6 bases between. The germline V gene encodes CDR1 LNHDA and CDR2 SQIVND (reference sequence). This CDR3 is built from 12 residues. DNA of the CDR3: TGTGCCAGTAGTATATCTGCGGAAAAACTGTTTTTT. Translated: CASSISAEKLFF.

This clonotype has only a few counts. V gene TRBV7-6 combines with J gene TRBJ2-5; D uncertain. CDR3 size: 13 residues. CDR1 and CDR2 from the germline V gene are SGHVS and FNYEAQ. The V end was cut by 3 bases, the J end by 5 bases, with 10 bases between. CDR3 residues: CASSFGQSETQYF. The CDR3 DNA reads as TGTGCCAGCAGCTTCGGCCAATCGGAGACCCAGTACTTC.

With regard to this clonotype: This may be a read error, as it is one base from a much larger clone. The genes are TRBV10-3 and TRBJ1-2; D remains unclear. This CDR3 is built from 13 residues. The germline V and J ends were trimmed by 10 bases and 4 bases, with 16 bases remaining between them. CDR1 ENHRY and CDR2 SYGVKD come from the germline V gene. The CDR3 nucleotides are TGTGCCAGCCGTCCTGAGTCCCTCTATGGCTACACCTTC. Protein: CASRPESLYGYTF.

The chain employs TRBV9 and TRBJ2-7; 7 bases are shared with TRBD1. CDR3 length equals 12 residues. With V trimmed by 5 bases and J by 11 bases, 10 bases remained unmatched. Germline V CDR1 and CDR2: SGDLS, YYNGEE. This chain's CDR3 is CASSIGTGEEYF. The CDR3 DNA is TGTGCCAGCAGTATCGGAACAGGGGAAGAGTACTTC. Variable domain in full (rest from reference TRBV9 and TRBJ2-7): DSGVTQTPKHLITATGQRVTLRCSPRSGDLSVYWYQQSLDQGLQFLIQYYNGEERAKGNILERFSAQQFPDLHSELNLSSLELGDSALYFCASSIGTGEEYFGPGTRLTVT.

The chain links TRBV12-3 or TRBV12-4 to TRBJ1-6, with D unclear. The CDR3 runs to 13 residues. V gave up 4 bases and J gave up 10 bases, with 11 bases separating them. For the CDR3, the DNA is TGTGCCAGCAGTTACCGCCGAGGCTCACCCCTCCACTTT. This sequence encodes CASSYRRGSPLHF.

This clonotype was seen ten or more times. This sequence joins TRBV15 and TRBJ2-5; D tentatively reads TRBD1 or TRBD2 (5 bases each). With 0 bases removed from V and 6 bases from J, the gap between germline ends came to 14 bases. The CDR3 spans 15 residues. The germline gives CDR1 LNHNV, CDR2 YYDKDF (reference sequence). CDR3 in amino acids: CATSRDLGRMQTQYF. CDR3 coding DNA: TGTGCCACCAGCAGAGATCTGGGACGGATGCAGACCCAGTACTTC.

This rearrangement joins TRBV7-6 to TRBJ2-5; D is undetermined. V was shortened by 6 bases and J by 0 bases, with 8 bases between the two germline ends. CDR1 is SGHVS, CDR2 FNYEAQ, per germline. The CDR3 sequence is 13 residues long. CDR3 in DNA: TGTGCCAGCAGTCGCTGGGACCAAGAGACCCAGTACTTC. Translation gives CASSRWDQETQYF.